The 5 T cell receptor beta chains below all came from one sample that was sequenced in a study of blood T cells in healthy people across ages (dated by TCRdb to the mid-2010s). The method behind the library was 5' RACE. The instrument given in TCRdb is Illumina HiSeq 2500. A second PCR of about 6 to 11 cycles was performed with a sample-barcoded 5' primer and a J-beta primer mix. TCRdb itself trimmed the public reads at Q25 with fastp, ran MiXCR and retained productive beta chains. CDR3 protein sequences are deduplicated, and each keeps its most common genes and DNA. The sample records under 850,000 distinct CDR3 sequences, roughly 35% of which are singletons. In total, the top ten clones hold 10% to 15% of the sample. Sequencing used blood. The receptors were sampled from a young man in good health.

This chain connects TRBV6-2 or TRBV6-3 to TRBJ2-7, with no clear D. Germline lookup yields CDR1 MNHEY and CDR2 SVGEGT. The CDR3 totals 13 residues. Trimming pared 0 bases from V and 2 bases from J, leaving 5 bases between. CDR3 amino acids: CASSYSLPYEQYF. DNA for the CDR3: TGTGCCAGCAGTTACTCCCTCCCCTACGAGCAGTACTTC.

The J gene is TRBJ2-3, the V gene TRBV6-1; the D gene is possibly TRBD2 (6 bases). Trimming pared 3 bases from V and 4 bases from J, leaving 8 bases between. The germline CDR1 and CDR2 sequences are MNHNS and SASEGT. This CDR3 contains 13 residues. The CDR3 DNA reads TGTGCCAGCAGTGATGGGAGGCCAGATACGCAGTATTTT. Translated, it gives CASSDGRPDTQYF.

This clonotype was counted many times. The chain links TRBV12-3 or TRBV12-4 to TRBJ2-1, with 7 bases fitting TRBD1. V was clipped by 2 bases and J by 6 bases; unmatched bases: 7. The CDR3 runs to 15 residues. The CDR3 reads CASSLKQGHRNEQFF. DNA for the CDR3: TGTGCCAGCAGTTTAAAACAGGGGCATCGCAATGAGCAGTTCTTC.

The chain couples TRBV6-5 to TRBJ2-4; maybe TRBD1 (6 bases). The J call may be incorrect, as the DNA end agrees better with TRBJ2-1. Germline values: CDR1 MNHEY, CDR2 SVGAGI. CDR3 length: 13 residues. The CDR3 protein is CASSRTAKNIQFF. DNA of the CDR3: TGTGCCAGCAGTCGGACAGCCAAAAACATTCAGTTCTTC.

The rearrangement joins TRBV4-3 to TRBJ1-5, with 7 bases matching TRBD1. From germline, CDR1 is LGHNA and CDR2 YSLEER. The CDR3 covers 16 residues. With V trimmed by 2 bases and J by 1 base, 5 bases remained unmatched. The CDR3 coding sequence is TGCGCCAGCAGCCAATTACTAGGGGGCAGCAATCAGCCCCAGCATTTT. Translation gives CASSQLLGGSNQPQHF.